This T cell receptor beta chain was identified during a study of T cell changes during pregnancy in multiple sclerosis. Germline V lookup: CDR1 LNHDA, CDR2 SQIVND (reference sequence). J gave up 4 bases and V 7 bases, and 2 bases lay outside the gene matches. The CDR3 totals 12 residues. Measured with immunoSEQ multiplex PCR; TCRdb has only the in-frame clones, and not every one. The table has tens of thousands of clones, more than 90% seen once. V and J are TRBV19 and TRBJ1-2, with 8 bases fitting TRBD1. The sequence was obtained from a female donor in good health, enrolled as a control in a pregnancy study. This material consisted of peripheral blood, taken after pregnancy. The CDR3 sequence: CASKTGAYGYTF. DNA of the CDR3: TGTGCCAGTAAGACAGGGGCCTATGGCTACACCTTC.